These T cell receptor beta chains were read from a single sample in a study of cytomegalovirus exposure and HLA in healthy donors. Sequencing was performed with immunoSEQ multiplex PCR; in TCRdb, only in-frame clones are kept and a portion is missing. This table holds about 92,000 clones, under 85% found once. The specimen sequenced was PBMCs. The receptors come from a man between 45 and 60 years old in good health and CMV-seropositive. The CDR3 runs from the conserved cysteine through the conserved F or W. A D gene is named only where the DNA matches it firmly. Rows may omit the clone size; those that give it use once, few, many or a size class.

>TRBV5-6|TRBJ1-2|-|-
TGTGCCAGCAGCTTGTATATGGGGCCTGGGTATGGCTACCCCTTC
CASSLYMGPGYGYPF
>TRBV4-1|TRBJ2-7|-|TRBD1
TGCGCCAGCAGCCAAGACGAGGGGGCGATGTACGAGCAGTACTTC
CASSQDEGAMYEQYF
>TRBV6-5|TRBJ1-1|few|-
TGTGCCAGCAGTCGCGGTCCTGAAGCTTTCTTT
CASSRGPEAFF
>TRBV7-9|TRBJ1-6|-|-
TGTGCCAGCAGCGGAGGCGGGGTTTCACCCCTCCACTTT
CASSGGGVSPLHF
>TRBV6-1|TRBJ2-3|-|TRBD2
TGTGCCAGCAGTGGTCAGCGGGGGGGGGCCACAGATACGCAGTATTTT
CASSGQRGGATDTQYF
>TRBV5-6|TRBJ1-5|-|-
TGTGCCAGCAGCTTAGGAGAAATGATTAATCAGCCCCAGCATTTT
CASSLGEMINQPQHF
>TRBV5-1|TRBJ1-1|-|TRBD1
TGCGCCAGCAGCTTCTCTCCGGGACAGTTGAACACTGAAGCTTTCTTT
CASSFSPGQLNTEAFF
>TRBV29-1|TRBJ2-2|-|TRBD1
TGCAGCGTTTCGGGACAGGGAGGCACCGGGGAGCTGTTTTTT
CSVSGQGGTGELFF
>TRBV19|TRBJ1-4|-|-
TGTGCCAGTTCGGACATTGGGGGCGAAAAACTGTTTTTT
CASSDIGGEKLFF
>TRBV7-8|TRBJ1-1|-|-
TGTGCCAGCAGCCCCACGCGGAACACTGAAGCTTTCTTT
CASSPTRNTEAFF
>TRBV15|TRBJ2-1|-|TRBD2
TGTGCCACCAGAGCGGGGGTCTCCCTCAATGAGCAGTTCTTC
CATRAGVSLNEQFF
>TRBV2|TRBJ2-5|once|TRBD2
TGTGCCACAGCGGGGCTTCAACAAGAGACCCAGTACTTC
CATAGLQQETQYF
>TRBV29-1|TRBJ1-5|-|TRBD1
TGCAGCGTTGTGGAAGGGGGACAGGGGCCCGGTCAGCCCCAGCATTTT
CSVVEGGQGPGQPQHF
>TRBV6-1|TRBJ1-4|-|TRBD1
TGTGCCAGCAGGCCCGACAGGGGTAGTTTTGAAAAACTGTTTTTT
CASRPDRGSFEKLFF
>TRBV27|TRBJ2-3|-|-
TGTGCCAGCAGTTTACTAGCGTCCCTCACAGATACGCAGTATTTT
CASSLLASLTDTQYF
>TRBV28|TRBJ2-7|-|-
TGTGCCAGCAGTTTTCTGACTAACGACTACGAGCAGTACTTC
CASSFLTNDYEQYF
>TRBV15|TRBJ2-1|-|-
TGTGCCACCAGCAGAGTTCTACTTGAGAGGTCTGAGCAGTTCTTC
CATSRVLLERSEQFF
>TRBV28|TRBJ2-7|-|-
TGTGCCAGCGGACCAACAGGGACCCTTTCATCCTACGAGCAGTACTTC
CASGPTGTLSSYEQYF
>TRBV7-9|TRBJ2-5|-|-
TGTGCCAGCAGCTTGGAGGGGCCGATCCAAGAGACCCAGTACTTC
CASSLEGPIQETQYF
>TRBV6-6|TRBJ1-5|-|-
TGTGCCAGCAGTTCCTCACAGGGTGGGAATCAGCCCCAGCATTTT
CASSSSQGGNQPQHF
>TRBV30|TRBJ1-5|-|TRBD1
TGTGCCTGGAGCAGAGGTCAGGGGGGAAATAGCAATCAGCCCCAGCATTTT
CAWSRGQGGNSNQPQHF
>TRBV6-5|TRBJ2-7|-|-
TGTGCCAGCAGTTACACTGACAGCTCCTACGAGCAGTACTTC
CASSYTDSSYEQYF
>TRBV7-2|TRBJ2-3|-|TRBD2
TGTGCCAGCAGCTCGAATATACTAGCGGGGGGGGATACGCAGTATTTT
CASSSNILAGGDTQYF
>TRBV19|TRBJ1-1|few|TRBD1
TGTGCCAGTAGTAAGGGACAGGGTTATGCCACTGAAGCTTTCTTT
CASSKGQGYATEAFF
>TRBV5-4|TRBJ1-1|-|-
TGTGCCAGCAGCTTGGGGGGGGGCGCGAACACTGAAGCTTTCTTT
CASSLGGGANTEAFF
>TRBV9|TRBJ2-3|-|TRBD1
TGTGCCAGCAGCGTAGCCGGGACAGGAAGCACAGATACGCAGTATTTT
CASSVAGTGSTDTQYF
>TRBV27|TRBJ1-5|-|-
TGTGCCAGCAGTCCGACGAGTAGAGGGAATCAGCCCCAGCATTTT
CASSPTSRGNQPQHF
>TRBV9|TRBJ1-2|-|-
TGTGCCAGCAGCCGAGAGGCCGGGACTAACTATGGCTACACCTTC
CASSREAGTNYGYTF
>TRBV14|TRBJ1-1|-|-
TGTGCCAGCAGCCACGGAGGACGGGGAAGCGCTGAAGCTTTCTTT
CASSHGGRGSAEAFF
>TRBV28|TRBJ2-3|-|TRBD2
TGTGCCAGCAGTACGTCTAGCGGGGGTAACACAGATACGCAGTATTTT
CASSTSSGGNTDTQYF
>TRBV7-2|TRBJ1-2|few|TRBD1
TGTGCCAGCAGCTCGACAGGGGCGGACTATGGCTACACCTTC
CASSSTGADYGYTF
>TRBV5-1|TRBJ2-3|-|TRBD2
TGCGCCAGCAGCAGGGGGGAGCGGGGGCCGGCAGATACGCAGTATTTT
CASSRGERGPADTQYF
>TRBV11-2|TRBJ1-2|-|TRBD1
TGTGCCAGCAGCTCGGGACAGCCAACCTTC
CASSSGQPTF
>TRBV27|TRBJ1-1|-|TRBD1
TGTGCCAGCACGGACGGACAGGGAGCGAACACTGAAGCTTTCTTT
CASTDGQGANTEAFF
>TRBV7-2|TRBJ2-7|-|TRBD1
TGTGCCAGCAGCTTAGCGGGACAGAACTACGAGCAGTACTTC
CASSLAGQNYEQYF
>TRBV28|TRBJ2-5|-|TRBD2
TGTGCCAGCAGTTTAGTCCTAGCGGGGGAGGGAGAGACCCAGTACTTC
CASSLVLAGEGETQYF
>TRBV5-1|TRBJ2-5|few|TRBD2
TGCGCCAGCAGCTGGCGGGGGACCGGGGGGGAGACCCAGTACTTC
CASSWRGTGGETQYF
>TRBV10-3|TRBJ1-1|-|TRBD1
TGTGCCATCAGGAGGGACAGTATCAACACTGAAGCTTTCTTT
CAIRRDSINTEAFF
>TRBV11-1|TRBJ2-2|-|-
TGTGCCAGCAGCGTGGGGACAATCTACGGCGGGGAGCTGTTTTTT
CASSVGTIYGGELFF